The present T cell receptor beta chain was sequenced within a study of post-analysis software for immune sequencing data. Germline CDR1 LNHDA, CDR2 SQIVND (reference sequence). CDR3 length: 15 residues. In the case of this clonotype: Its antigen is not identified. An end of the junction does not agree with germline; a read error may underlie this.

Unique molecular identifiers tagged the TCR beta cDNA libraries. TCRdb ran MiXCR on the PCR reads and lists one entry per CDR3 protein. The sample yields fewer than 850,000 distinct CDR3 sequences, just under 30% seen once. Study-wide findings and caveats: Five TRBV segments were more frequent in patients than controls; TRBV5-6, TRBV5-1 and TRBV20-1 belonged to this group.

The TCR sequence derives from a girl between 10 and 17 years old with multiple sclerosis. The chain joins TRBV19 to TRBJ1-5, with 7 bases matching TRBD1. Sequenced input: blood. DNA for the CDR3: TGTGCCAGTAGCATAGGACAGGAGTTGGATCAGCCCCAGCATTTT. This sequence encodes CASSIGQELDQPQHF.